These 9 T cell receptor beta chains share one sample of origin, sequenced in a study of T cell responses to AZD1222 COVID-19 vaccine. Libraries were prepared by immunoSEQ multiplex PCR; TCRdb keeps only in-frame clonotypes and omits some of them. The data show 140,000 to 150,000 clones, about 87% seen once. The sequences come from peripheral blood, collected on day 0 of AZD1222 vaccination. The receptors originated from an adult in good health.

The V call is TRBV14, the J call TRBJ2-2; D ambiguous. There are 16 residues in the CDR3. Germline V CDR1 and CDR2: SGHDN, FVKESK. V shed 4 bases and J shed 3 bases, with 15 bases lying between them. The CDR3 protein is CASSPRTADYTGELFF. The CDR3 nucleotides read TGTGCCAGCAGCCCACGGACGGCCGATTACACCGGGGAGCTGTTTTTT.

J is TRBJ1-5 and V is TRBV30; 7 nucleotides align to TRBD1. V lost 2 bases and J lost 7; bases outside the gene matches: 5. Germline V gives CDR1 GTSNPN, CDR2 SVGIG (reference sequence). The CDR3 contains 13 residues. In nucleotides, the CDR3 is TGTGCCTGGAGTAGACAGGGCGGACAGCCCCAGCATTTT. Amino acids: CAWSRQGGQPQHF.

The chain joins TRBV5-1 to TRBJ2-2; 7 bases map to TRBD2. CDR3 size: 17 residues. Trimming took 3 bases from V and 0 from J; bases not matched to a gene: 8. Germline CDR1 reads SGHRS; CDR2 reads YFSETQ. The chain's CDR3 is CASSSLGGGTNTGELFF. The CDR3 nucleotides are TGCGCCAGCAGCTCCCTCGGGGGAGGGACGAACACCGGGGAGCTGTTTTTT.

This clone was observed a single time. The CDR3 here is CASSLPGQGTGELFF. In nucleotides, the CDR3 is TGTGCCAGCAGTCTTCCGGGACAGGGGACCGGGGAGCTGTTTTTT. V gene TRBV28 combines with J gene TRBJ2-2; 10 nucleotides line up with TRBD1. Germline CDR1 reads MDHEN; CDR2 reads SYDVKM. V lost 5 bases and J lost 5; bases outside the gene matches: 5. There are 15 residues in the CDR3.

The chain couples TRBV12-3 or TRBV12-4 to TRBJ1-3; D not resolved. V gave up 8 bases and J gave up 9 bases, with 14 bases separating them. The CDR3 runs to 12 residues. The CDR3 nucleotides read TGTGCCAGCCAGTGGGAAGTTCCCACCATATATTTT. Translating gives CASQWEVPTIYF.

This clone occurred a few times. This chain uses TRBV7-9 with TRBJ2-3; 12 bases are a match to TRBD1. CDR3 length equals 15 residues. Germline loops: CDR1 SEHNR, CDR2 FQNEAQ (reference sequence). V dropped 5 bases and J dropped 6; count of bases not matched to a gene: 6. CDR3 region: CASSVRDRGRDTQYF. Here the CDR3 DNA reads TGTGCCAGCAGCGTAAGGGACAGGGGGCGGGATACGCAGTATTTT.

The V call is TRBV18, the J call TRBJ2-2; no definite D call. Germline-derived CDR1 and CDR2 are KGHSH and LQKENI. Trimming removed 2 bases at V and 2 bases at J, with 6 bases between. CDR3 size: 14 residues. CDR3 sequence reads: CASSPMDNTGELFF. The CDR3 bases are TGTGCCAGCTCACCAATGGACAACACCGGGGAGCTGTTTTTT.

The chain recombines TRBV5-1 with TRBJ1-6, with 10 nucleotides matching TRBD1. V shed 7 bases, J shed 6 bases, and the junction held 7 bases outside the gene matches. Germline lookup yields CDR1 SGHRS and CDR2 YFSETQ. CDR3 size: 15 residues. CDR3 coding DNA: TGCGCCAGCCGGGGACAGGGGTATTCTAATTCACCCCTCCACTTT. This encodes CASRGQGYSNSPLHF.

The gene calls are TRBV6-6 and TRBJ2-3; no clear D gene. This CDR3 contains 12 residues. Germline V gene lookup returns CDR1 MNHNY and CDR2 SVGAGI (reference sequence). V was cut by 6 bases and J by 2 bases, with 6 bases left in between. CDR3 in amino acids: CASRDVTDTQYF. CDR3 DNA sequence: TGTGCCAGCAGAGACGTCACAGATACGCAGTATTTT.